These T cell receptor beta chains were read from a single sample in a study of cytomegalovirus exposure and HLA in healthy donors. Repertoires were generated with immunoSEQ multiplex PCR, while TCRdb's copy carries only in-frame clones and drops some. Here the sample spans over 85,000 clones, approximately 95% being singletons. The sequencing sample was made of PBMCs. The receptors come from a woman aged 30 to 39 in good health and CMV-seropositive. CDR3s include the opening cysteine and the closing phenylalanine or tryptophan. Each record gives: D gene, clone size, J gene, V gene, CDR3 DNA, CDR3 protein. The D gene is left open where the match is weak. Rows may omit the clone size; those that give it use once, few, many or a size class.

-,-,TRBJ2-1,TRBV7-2,TGTGCCAGCAGCTTAGTGGCAGGGAGGAACAATGAGCAGTTCTTC,CASSLVAGRNNEQFF
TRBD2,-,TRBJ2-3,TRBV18,TGTGCCAGCTCACCAGTAGTTTCGGCTAGCGGGAGATGGGATACGCAGTATTTT,CASSPVVSASGRWDTQYF
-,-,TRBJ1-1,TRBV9,TGTGCCAGCAGCGTAGGGCCGAACACTGAAGCTTTCTTT,CASSVGPNTEAFF
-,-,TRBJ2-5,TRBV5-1,TGCGCCAGCAGACCTCTGGGGGGAGCAGAGACCCAGTACTTC,CASRPLGGAETQYF
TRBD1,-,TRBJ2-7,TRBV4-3,TGCGCCAGCAGCCAAGATCGTGGGACAGGCGGTTACGAGCAGTACTTC,CASSQDRGTGGYEQYF
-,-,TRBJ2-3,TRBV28,TGTGCCAGCAGCCCCGCGTCTCGGAGCACAGATACGCAGTATTTT,CASSPASRSTDTQYF
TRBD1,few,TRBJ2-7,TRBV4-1,TGCGCCAGCAGTGCCAGGGACAGGGGCTCCTACGAGCAGTACTTC,CASSARDRGSYEQYF
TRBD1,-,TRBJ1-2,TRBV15,TGTGCCACCAGCAGACACGAGGACAGGGGGCGACGGGGCTACACCTTC,CATSRHEDRGRRGYTF
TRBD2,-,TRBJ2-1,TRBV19,TGTGCCAGTAGTAGGACTAGCGGTCGCAATGAGCAGTTCTTC,CASSRTSGRNEQFF
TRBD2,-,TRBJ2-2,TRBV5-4,TGTGCCAGCAGCTTGTCTTGGGCGGGAGCGGGGGAGCTGTTTTTT,CASSLSWAGAGELFF
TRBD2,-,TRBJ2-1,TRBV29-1,TGCAGCGTTGTGGGAGGGGCACATGAGCAGTTCTTC,CSVVGGAHEQFF
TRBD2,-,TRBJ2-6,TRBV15,TGTACCACCTCAAGGTCGGGAGGTTCAGGGGCCAACGTCCTGACTTTC,CTTSRSGGSGANVLTF
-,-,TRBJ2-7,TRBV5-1,TGCGCCAGCAGCTTGGCCTGGACAGCCGCCGGCGAGCAGTACTTC,CASSLAWTAAGEQYF
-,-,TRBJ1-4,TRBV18,TGTGCCAGCTCACGAGCTTCGGGGACAATAGATGAAAAACTGTTTTTT,CASSRASGTIDEKLFF
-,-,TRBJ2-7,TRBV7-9,TGTGCCAGCAGCCAAAGTAGGGGCGACGAGCAGTACTTC,CASSQSRGDEQYF
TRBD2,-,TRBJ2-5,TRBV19,TGTGCCAGTACCCCCAGGGGAGTGGGACTAGCGGTGCAAGAGACCCAGTACTTC,CASTPRGVGLAVQETQYF
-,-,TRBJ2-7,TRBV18,TGTGCCAGCTCACTGCAGGGGCAGATATACGAGCAGTACTTC,CASSLQGQIYEQYF
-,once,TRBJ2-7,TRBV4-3,TGCGCCAGCAGCCAAGACTGGACAGTTTTTAACGAGCAGTACTTC,CASSQDWTVFNEQYF
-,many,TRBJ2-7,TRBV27,TGTGCCAGCAGTTTGAAGACAGATCCTTACGAGCAGTACTTC,CASSLKTDPYEQYF
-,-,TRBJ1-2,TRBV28,TGTGCCAGCAGTCTTAGAGGGCTAGATGGCTACACCTTC,CASSLRGLDGYTF
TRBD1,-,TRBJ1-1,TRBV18,TGTGCCAGCTCCCTTCTTGGGACAGCCTCAATTGAAGCTTTCTTT,CASSLLGTASIEAFF
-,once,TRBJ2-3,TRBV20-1,TGCAGTGGAGGCCACACAGATACGCAGTATTTT,CSGGHTDTQYF
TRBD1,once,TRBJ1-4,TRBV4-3,TGCGCCAGCAGCCAAGACGACAGGGATAATGAAAAACTGTTTTTT,CASSQDDRDNEKLFF
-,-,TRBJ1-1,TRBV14,TGTGCCAGCAGCCAGGCCGGCGGGGGGGCTTTCTTT,CASSQAGGGAFF
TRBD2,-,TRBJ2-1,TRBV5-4,TGTGCCAGCAGCGACTTGGCCGGACTAGCGGGACGTAATGAGCAGTTCTTC,CASSDLAGLAGRNEQFF
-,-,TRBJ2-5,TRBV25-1,TGTGCCAGCAGTGAATTTAGGGGGGGCGAGACCCAGTACTTC,CASSEFRGGETQYF
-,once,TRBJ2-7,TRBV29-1,TGCAGCGTGAAGGGGGGGTACGAGCAGTACTTC,CSVKGGYEQYF
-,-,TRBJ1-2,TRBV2,TGTGCCAGCGTGGAGACGTACAGGAAGTATGGCTACACCTTC,CASVETYRKYGYTF
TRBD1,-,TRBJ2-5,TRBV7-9,TGTGCCAGCAGCTTAGGACCGGCAGGGGGGTACTTC,CASSLGPAGGYF
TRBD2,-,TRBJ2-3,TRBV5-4,TGTGCCAGCCGGGCGGGAGTTAGCACAGATACGCAGTATTTT,CASRAGVSTDTQYF
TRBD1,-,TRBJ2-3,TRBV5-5,TGTGCCAGCAGCTTACAGGGGGTAATGGCAGATACGCAGTATTTT,CASSLQGVMADTQYF
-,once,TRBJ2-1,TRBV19,TGTGCCAGTACCGGGTTGAGGGCCATCAATGAGCAGTTCTTC,CASTGLRAINEQFF